The rows below give T cell receptor beta chains drawn from one sample of a study of OX40 agonist ivuxolimab in advanced cancers. Only in-frame clones appear in the TCRdb table, and some are missing; sequencing was by immunoSEQ multiplex PCR. Of approximately 82,000 clones in the sample, roughly 80% were seen once. Here the sequenced sample was CD4+ or CD8+ T cells sorted from blood, taken in a trial of the OX40 agonist ivuxolimab. These receptors were collected from an adult with an advanced solid tumor such as melanoma, head and neck, liver or kidney cancer. CDR3s include the opening cysteine and the closing phenylalanine or tryptophan. Each record gives: J gene, V gene, CDR3 length, D gene, clone size, CDR3 protein, CDR3 DNA. D genes are given only for firm matches. A clone size is listed for some rows: how often the clone was seen (once, few, many), or a class if it is expanded.

J: TRBJ1-4; V: TRBV7-9; length: 17; D: NA; size: NA; CDR3: CASSLSPRGGLGEKLFF; DNA: TGTGCCAGCAGCTTGTCCCCCCGTGGAGGGTTAGGGGAAAAACTGTTTTTT
J: TRBJ2-1; V: TRBV5-1; length: 12; D: NA; size: NA; CDR3: CASSLARGEQFF; DNA: TGCGCCAGCAGCTTGGCCAGGGGTGAGCAGTTCTTC
J: TRBJ1-3; V: TRBV27; length: 16; D: NA; size: NA; CDR3: CASSLEGPSSGNTIYF; DNA: TGTGCCAGCAGTTTAGAGGGGCCCAGCTCTGGAAACACCATATATTTT
J: TRBJ2-7; V: TRBV7-6; length: 14; D: NA; size: NA; CDR3: CASSTGGPPYEQYF; DNA: TGTGCCAGCAGCACCGGGGGGCCCCCCTACGAGCAGTACTTC
J: TRBJ1-4; V: TRBV11-2; length: 15; D: TRBD1; size: NA; CDR3: CASRGAQGRYEKLFF; DNA: TGTGCCAGCAGGGGGGCACAGGGGAGGTATGAAAAACTGTTTTTT
J: TRBJ2-3; V: TRBV6-5; length: 15; D: NA; size: NA; CDR3: CASSSPLDPADTQYF; DNA: TGTGCCAGCAGTTCCCCACTGGATCCGGCTGATACGCAGTATTTT
J: TRBJ2-1; V: TRBV18; length: 13; D: NA; size: few; CDR3: CASSLGAGNEQFF; DNA: TGTGCCAGCTCCCTCGGGGCCGGGAATGAGCAGTTCTTC
J: TRBJ2-5; V: TRBV12-5; length: 16; D: NA; size: once; CDR3: CASGLGGSSERETQYF; DNA: TGTGCTAGTGGTTTGGGAGGATCCTCGGAGCGGGAGACCCAGTACTTC
J: TRBJ2-3; V: TRBV27; length: 13; D: NA; size: NA; CDR3: CASSYKGVNTQYF; DNA: TGTGCCAGCAGCTATAAAGGGGTGAATACGCAGTATTTT
J: TRBJ2-1; V: TRBV7-2; length: 14; D: TRBD2; size: NA; CDR3: CASSFPGGQGEQFF; DNA: TGTGCCAGCAGCTTCCCGGGGGGGCAAGGGGAGCAGTTCTTC
J: TRBJ1-2; V: TRBV11-2; length: 15; D: NA; size: few; CDR3: CASSLDLTPYNGYTF; DNA: TGTGCCAGCAGCTTAGATCTGACACCGTATAATGGCTACACCTTC
J: TRBJ2-4; V: TRBV11-2; length: 15; D: NA; size: NA; CDR3: CASSQRGTTGNIQYF; DNA: TGTGCCAGCAGCCAAAGGGGGACCACGGGGAACATTCAGTACTTC
J: TRBJ1-3; V: TRBV6-6; length: 13; D: NA; size: once; CDR3: CASSYFSGNTIYF; DNA: TGTGCCAGCAGTTACTTCTCTGGAAACACCATATATTTT
J: TRBJ1-5; V: TRBV7-2; length: 14; D: TRBD1; size: NA; CDR3: CASSPWDRNQPQHF; DNA: TGTGCCAGCAGCCCATGGGACAGAAATCAGCCCCAGCATTTT
J: TRBJ1-4; V: TRBV18; length: 14; D: NA; size: NA; CDR3: CASSPLRTGEKLFF; DNA: TGTGCCAGCTCACCACTCCGGACGGGTGAAAAACTGTTTTTT
J: TRBJ2-7; V: TRBV2; length: 11; D: NA; size: few; CDR3: CASRLGFEQYF; DNA: TGTGCCAGCAGATTAGGGTTTGAGCAGTACTTC
J: TRBJ2-7; V: TRBV6-5; length: 14; D: NA; size: once; CDR3: CASSYSQGDYEQYF; DNA: TGTGCCAGCAGTTATTCACAGGGTGACTACGAGCAGTACTTC
J: TRBJ2-7; V: TRBV7-9; length: 14; D: TRBD1; size: NA; CDR3: CASSFGQGPYEQYF; DNA: TGTGCCAGCAGCTTTGGACAGGGCCCCTACGAGCAGTACTTC
J: TRBJ1-1; V: TRBV12-5; length: 15; D: NA; size: once; CDR3: CASGLDGVRDTEAFF; DNA: TGTGCTAGTGGTTTAGACGGGGTGAGGGACACTGAAGCTTTCTTT
J: TRBJ1-6; V: TRBV30; length: 13; D: NA; size: few; CDR3: CAWSTEDNSPLHF; DNA: TGTGCCTGGAGTACGGAAGATAATTCACCCCTCCACTTT
J: TRBJ2-6; V: TRBV19; length: 16; D: TRBD1; size: NA; CDR3: CASSMTGGSGANVLTF; DNA: TGTGCCAGTAGTATGACAGGGGGATCTGGGGCCAACGTCCTGACTTTC
J: TRBJ2-7; V: TRBV2; length: 14; D: TRBD1; size: NA; CDR3: CASSIQGPLDKQYF; DNA: TGTGCCAGCAGTATACAGGGGCCCCTAGACAAGCAGTACTTC
J: TRBJ2-3; V: TRBV19; length: 17; D: NA; size: NA; CDR3: CASSVFDRAGGTDTQYF; DNA: TGTGCCAGTAGTGTGTTCGACAGGGCGGGGGGCACAGATACGCAGTATTTT